The present TCR beta chain was sequenced within a study of cytomegalovirus exposure and HLA in healthy donors. Germline V gene lookup returns CDR1 LNHDA and CDR2 SQIVND (reference sequence). The CDR3 is 15 residues long. The V segment lost 3 bases and the J segment 4 bases; nucleotides outside the gene matches: 7. Produced via immunoSEQ multiplex PCR; TCRdb's table is partial and in-frame only. The table shows roughly 84,000 clones, with roughly 90% occurring only once. The genes are TRBV19 and TRBJ1-2; 8 positions match TRBD1. The sample was PBMCs. This clonotype originated in a man in his thirties or forties in good health and CMV-seronegative. The CDR3 sequence: CASSIPDRASYGYTF. The CDR3, as DNA: TGTGCCAGTAGTATTCCGGACAGGGCGAGCTATGGCTACACCTTC.